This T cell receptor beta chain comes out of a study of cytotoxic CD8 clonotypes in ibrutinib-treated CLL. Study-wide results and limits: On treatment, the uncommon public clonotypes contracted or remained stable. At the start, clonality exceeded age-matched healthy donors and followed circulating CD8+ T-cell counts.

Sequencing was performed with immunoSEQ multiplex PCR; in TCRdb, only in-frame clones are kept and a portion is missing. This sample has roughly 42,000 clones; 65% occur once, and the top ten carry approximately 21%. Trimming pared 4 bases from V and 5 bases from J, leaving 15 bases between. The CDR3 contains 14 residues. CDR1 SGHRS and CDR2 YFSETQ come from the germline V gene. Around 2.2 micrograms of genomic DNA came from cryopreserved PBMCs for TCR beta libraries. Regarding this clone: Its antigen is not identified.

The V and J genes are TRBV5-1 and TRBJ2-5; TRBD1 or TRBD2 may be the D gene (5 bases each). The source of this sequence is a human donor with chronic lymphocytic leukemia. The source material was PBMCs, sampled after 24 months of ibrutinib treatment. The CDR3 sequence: CASSLRDLGETQYF. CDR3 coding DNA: TGCGCCAGCAGCCTCCGGGACCTGGGGGAGACCCAGTACTTC.